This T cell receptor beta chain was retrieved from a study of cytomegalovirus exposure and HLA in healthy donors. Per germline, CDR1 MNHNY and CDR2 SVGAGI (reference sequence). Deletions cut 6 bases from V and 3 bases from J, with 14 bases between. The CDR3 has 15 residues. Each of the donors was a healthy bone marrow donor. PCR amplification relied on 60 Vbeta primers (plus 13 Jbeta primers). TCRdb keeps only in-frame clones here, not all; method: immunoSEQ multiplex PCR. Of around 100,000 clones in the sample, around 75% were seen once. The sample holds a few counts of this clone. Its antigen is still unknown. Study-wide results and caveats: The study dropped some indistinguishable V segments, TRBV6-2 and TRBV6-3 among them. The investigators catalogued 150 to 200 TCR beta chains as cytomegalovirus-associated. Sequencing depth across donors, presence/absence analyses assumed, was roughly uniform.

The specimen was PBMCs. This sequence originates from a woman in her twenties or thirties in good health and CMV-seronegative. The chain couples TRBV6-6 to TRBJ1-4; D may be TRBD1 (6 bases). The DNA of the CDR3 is TGTGCCAGCAGATCTACAGGGAATGCTAATGAAAAACTGTTTTTT. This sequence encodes CASRSTGNANEKLFF.